Described below is a single T cell receptor beta chain sequence and its context. There are 16 residues in the CDR3. Germline V lookup: CDR1 LNHDA, CDR2 SQIVND (reference sequence). V gave up 2 bases and J gave up 7 bases, with 15 bases separating them. Recruits, aged roughly 18 to 100 years, lived in 24 US areas. Donors were grouped by their self-reported clinical history. In the original workflow: Nucleated cell number was recorded as an estimate derived from reference gene primer amplification. Sequencing used immunoSEQ multiplex PCR; TCRdb keeps in-frame clones, though not all of them. That table is the source of V, J and clone size, and D and trimming were worked out from the DNA. The sample consists of hundreds of thousands of clones, roughly 90% of them appearing once. The source of the sample is a study of blood T cell repertoires in COVID-19. Study in general: COVID-19 samples, acute and convalescent, were from the United States, Italy and Spain.

The material sequenced was PBMCs or T cells enriched from blood (not recorded which). The chain is built from TRBV19 and TRBJ1-6; D unresolved. The TCR sequence derives from a woman in her 30s with acute COVID-19. The CDR3 sequence is CASSITKAAENSPLHF. The DNA of the CDR3 is TGTGCCAGTAGTATAACCAAGGCGGCAGAGAATTCACCCCTCCACTTT. The full variable domain, with the rest looked up from reference TRBV19 and TRBJ1-6, is DGGITQSPKYLFRKEGQNVTLSCEQNLNHDAMYWYRQDPGQGLRLIYYSQIVNDFQKGDIAEGYSVSREKKESFPLTVTSAQKNPTAFYLCASSITKAAENSPLHFGNGTRLTVT.